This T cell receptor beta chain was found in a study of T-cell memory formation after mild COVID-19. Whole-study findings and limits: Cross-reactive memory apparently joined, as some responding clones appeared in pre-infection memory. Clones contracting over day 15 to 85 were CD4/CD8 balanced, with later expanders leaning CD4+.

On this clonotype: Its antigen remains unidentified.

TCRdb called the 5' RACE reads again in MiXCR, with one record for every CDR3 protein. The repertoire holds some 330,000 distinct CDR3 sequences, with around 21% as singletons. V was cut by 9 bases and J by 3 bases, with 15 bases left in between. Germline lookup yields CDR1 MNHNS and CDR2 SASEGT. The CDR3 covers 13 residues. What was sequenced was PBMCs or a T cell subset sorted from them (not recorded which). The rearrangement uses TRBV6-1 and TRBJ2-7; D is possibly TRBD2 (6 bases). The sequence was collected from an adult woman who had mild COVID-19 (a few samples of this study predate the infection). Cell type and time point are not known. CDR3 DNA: TGTGCCAGTGTTAACGGGGGAGACTACGAGCAGTACTTC. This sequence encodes CASVNGGDYEQYF.